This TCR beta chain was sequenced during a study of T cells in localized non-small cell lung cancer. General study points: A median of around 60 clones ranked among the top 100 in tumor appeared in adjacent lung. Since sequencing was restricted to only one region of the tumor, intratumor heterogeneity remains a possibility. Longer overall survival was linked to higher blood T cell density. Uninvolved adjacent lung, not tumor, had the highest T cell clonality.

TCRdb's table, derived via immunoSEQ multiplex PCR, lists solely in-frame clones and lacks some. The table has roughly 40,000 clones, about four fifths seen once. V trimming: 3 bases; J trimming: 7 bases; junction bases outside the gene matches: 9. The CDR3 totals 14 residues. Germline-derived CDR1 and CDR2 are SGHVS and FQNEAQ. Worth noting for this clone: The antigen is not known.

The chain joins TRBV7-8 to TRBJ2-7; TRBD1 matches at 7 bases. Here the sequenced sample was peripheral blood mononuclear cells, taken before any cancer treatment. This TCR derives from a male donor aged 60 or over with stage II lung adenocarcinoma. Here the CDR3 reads CASSFRDSSQEQYF. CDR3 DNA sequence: TGTGCCAGCAGCTTCCGGGACAGCTCTCAAGAGCAGTACTTC.